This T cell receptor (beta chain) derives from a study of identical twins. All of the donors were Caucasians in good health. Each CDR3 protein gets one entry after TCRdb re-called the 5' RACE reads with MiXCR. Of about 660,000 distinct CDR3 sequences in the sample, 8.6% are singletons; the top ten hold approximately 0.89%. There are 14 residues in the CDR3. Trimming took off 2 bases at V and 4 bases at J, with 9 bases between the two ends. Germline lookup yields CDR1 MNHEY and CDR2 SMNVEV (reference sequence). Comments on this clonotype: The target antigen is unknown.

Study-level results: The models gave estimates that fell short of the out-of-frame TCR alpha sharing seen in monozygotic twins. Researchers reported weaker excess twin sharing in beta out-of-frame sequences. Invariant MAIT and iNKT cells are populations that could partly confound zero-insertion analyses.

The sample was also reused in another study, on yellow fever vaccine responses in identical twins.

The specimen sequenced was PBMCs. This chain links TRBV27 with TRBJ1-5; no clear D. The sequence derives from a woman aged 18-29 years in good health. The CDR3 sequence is CASSLKAVNQPQHF. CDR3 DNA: TGTGCCAGCAGTTTAAAGGCCGTTAATCAGCCCCAGCATTTT.